Described below is a single TCR beta chain sequence and its context. These data are taken from a study of CD8 T cells in Susac syndrome. The RNA, roughly 0.5 to 1 ug, was put through reverse transcription using random hexamers. TCRdb called the immunoSEQ multiplex PCR reads again in MiXCR, with one record for every CDR3 protein. The repertoire includes some 140,000 distinct CDR3 sequences, roughly 80% of them detected once, and roughly 0.5% sits in the top ten. V lost 4 bases, J lost 6 bases, and 1 base stayed unmatched. The CDR3 loop spans 15 amino acids. From germline, CDR1 is MNHEY and CDR2 SMNVEV (reference sequence).

Sequenced material: CD8+ T cells from PBMCs. The chain recombines TRBV27 with TRBJ2-1; 15 nucleotides agree with TRBD2. This TCR was recovered from a human donor with multiple sclerosis. Here the CDR3 DNA reads TGTGCCAGCAGTTGGGGACTAGCGGGAGGCAATGAGCAGTTCTTC. It is translated as CASSWGLAGGNEQFF.